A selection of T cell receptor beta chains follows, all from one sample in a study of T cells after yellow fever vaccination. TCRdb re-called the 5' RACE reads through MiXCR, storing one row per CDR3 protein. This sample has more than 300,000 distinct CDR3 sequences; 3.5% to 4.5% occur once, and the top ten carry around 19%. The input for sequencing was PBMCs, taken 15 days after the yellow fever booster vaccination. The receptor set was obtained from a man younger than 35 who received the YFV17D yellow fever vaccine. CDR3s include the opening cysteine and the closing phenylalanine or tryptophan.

CASSSDGGFGYTF,TRBJ1-2,TRBV7-9
CASRPPGLNYGYTF,TRBJ1-2,TRBV7-2
CSVVKTGGGYTF,TRBJ1-2,TRBV29-1
CATARDRGTDTQYF,TRBJ2-3,TRBV5-1
CASSPWGWGQPQHF,TRBJ1-5,TRBV7-2
CASSPRDSDRSTQYF,TRBJ2-3,TRBV12-3/TRBV12-4
CASGRDAVYGYTF,TRBJ1-2,TRBV25-1
CASSRTYRESSEAFF,TRBJ1-1,TRBV18
CASSLFIGERRLAKNIQYF,TRBJ2-4,TRBV7-2
CASSPPAGAYEQYF,TRBJ2-7,TRBV7-9
CASSRNMGTRQETQYF,TRBJ2-5,TRBV4-1
CSVGVTLRGGSDTQYF,TRBJ2-3,TRBV29-1
CASSLVGGPGQGYGYTF,TRBJ1-2,TRBV7-2
CASRPVGANYGYTF,TRBJ1-2,TRBV19
CASSGLAGGRPSTASYEQYF,TRBJ2-7,TRBV7-2
CASRDTSGGSSYEQYF,TRBJ2-7,TRBV2
CASRIRDTEAFF,TRBJ1-1,TRBV28
CSARVSAGREQYF,TRBJ2-7,TRBV20-1
CASSSQSNYGYTF,TRBJ1-2,TRBV6-2/TRBV6-3
CASRLGQLENTEAFF,TRBJ1-1,TRBV5-1
CASSPEVDPGGTDTQYF,TRBJ2-3,TRBV7-2
CASSQGQGYGYTF,TRBJ1-2,TRBV5-1
CASGGLAGVGDTQYF,TRBJ2-3,TRBV12-3/TRBV12-4
CASSPTGGESDEQFF,TRBJ2-1,TRBV18
CASRGQGSDTQYF,TRBJ2-3,TRBV6-5
CASRGMGWGGAYEQYF,TRBJ2-7,TRBV25-1
CASSFTGPPTTGELFF,TRBJ2-2,TRBV4-3
CACSRDGQYGYTF,TRBJ1-2,TRBV4-3
CASTRQAWDNEQFF,TRBJ2-1,TRBV7-2
CASSPGPLADTIYF,TRBJ1-3,TRBV7-2
CASSPQGSYNEQFF,TRBJ2-1,TRBV18
CASSMFVRGDQPQHF,TRBJ1-5,TRBV19
CASRQGRAETQYF,TRBJ2-5,TRBV7-9
CASSTWRPSYNEQFF,TRBJ2-1,TRBV7-2
CASSYFGRDGEQFF,TRBJ2-1,TRBV6-5
CASSYPGQGVSGELFF,TRBJ2-2,TRBV6-2/TRBV6-3
CSAREVTGAGEQFF,TRBJ2-1,TRBV20-1
CASSQSASSSGELFF,TRBJ2-2,TRBV3-1
CASSQGGLVGTGELFF,TRBJ2-2,TRBV4-1
CASSPGQGLGSPLHF,TRBJ1-6,TRBV13
CASSQAMWGTEAFF,TRBJ1-1,TRBV14
CASSFSQHDEQYF,TRBJ2-7,TRBV5-1
CASRPGLPTDTQYF,TRBJ2-3,TRBV12-3/TRBV12-4
CASSRQGDTGELFF,TRBJ2-2,TRBV9
CASSPSGTLGDTQYF,TRBJ2-3,TRBV5-6
CASSLGGAAYEQYF,TRBJ2-7,TRBV7-9
CASSPRGQLVTPRAFF,TRBJ1-1,TRBV7-3
CASSPPERGGTDTQYF,TRBJ2-3,TRBV5-1
CATSTTGNTEAFF,TRBJ1-1,TRBV15
CAISEFVNTEAFF,TRBJ1-1,TRBV10-3
CASSVSGNEQFF,TRBJ2-1,TRBV9
CASRRAGGYQETQYF,TRBJ2-5,TRBV5-1
CSARSGASNQPQHF,TRBJ1-5,TRBV20-1
CASSSGALTEAFF,TRBJ1-1,TRBV28
CSARVHGLSADTQYF,TRBJ2-3,TRBV20-1